This entry features one TCR beta chain sequence. The antigen is unknown. The identical CDR3 is also encoded by other nucleotide sequences in the sample. Primers: 60 Vbeta forward and 13 Jbeta reverse. Using immunoSEQ multiplex PCR, the repertoire was profiled, and TCRdb retains in-frame clones only, with some absent. The sample lists under 250,000 clones; around 86% were seen once. The data were obtained in a study of cytomegalovirus exposure and HLA in healthy donors. The wider study: HLA-typed donors were the source of 90 million or so unique TCRs, which an early data release held.

This CDR3 spans 13 amino acids. V shed 6 bases and J 4 bases; nucleotides not matched to a gene: 4. The V gene's germline CDR1 is SQVTM and CDR2 ANQGSEA. Whole-study findings and limits: TCR beta V- and J-gene trimming was later associated with a missense DCLRE1C variant. Cytomegalovirus-associated status was assigned to about 150 TCR beta chains.

The chain has TRBV29-1 and TRBJ1-4; 8 positions agree with TRBD1. Sequenced input: PBMCs. The receptor was derived from a woman aged 40 to 55 in good health and CMV-seronegative. In DNA, the CDR3 is TGCAGCGTCGCGACAGGGGTTAATGAAAAACTGTTTTTT. The encoded protein is CSVATGVNEKLFF. Filled out from reference TRBV29-1 and TRBJ1-4, the complete variable domain reads SAVISQKPSRDICQRGTSLTIQCQVDSQVTMMFWYRQQPGQSLTLIATANQGSEATYESGFVIDKFPISRPNLTFSTLTVSNMSPEDSSIYLCSVATGVNEKLFFGSGTQLSVL.